This TCR beta chain was found in a study of T-cell reconstitution after alpha-beta-depleted transplantation in children. Findings and limits, study-wide: About two months after transplant, alpha-beta T cells reportedly came from several hundred expanded graft clones. After transplant, high TCRbeta diversity at day 60 in some patients arose from surviving recipient T cells and thymic progenitors.

As it was prepared, the TCRbeta library received unique molecular identifiers. TCRdb used MiXCR to reprocess the PCR reads, holding one entry per CDR3 protein. The sample includes some 460,000 distinct CDR3 sequences, 15% to 20% seen only once; the top ten take 25% to 30%. This clonotype was detected a few times. Its cognate antigen is unknown. CDR3 length: 16 amino acids. The V and J ends lost 6 bases and 4 bases respectively, with 19 bases between them. The sequences come from PBMCs, mostly from graft donor cells, collected 360 days after TCRalphabeta/CD19-depleted stem cell transplant. V usage is TRBV12-3 or TRBV12-4 and J usage is TRBJ2-1; a weak D match, TRBD2 (6 bases). The TCR sequence derives from a boy in the first two years of life who had a stem cell transplant for Wiskott-Aldrich syndrome, so the T cells may come from the graft donor. The CDR3, as DNA: TGTGCCAGCAGCCAACCCCCGGGACTTTTATACAATGAGCAGTTCTTC. Protein: CASSQPPGLLYNEQFF.